The 13 T cell receptor beta chains below all came from one sample that was sequenced in a study of CD8 T cells in ankylosing spondylitis. TCRdb re-called the 5' RACE reads through MiXCR, storing one row per CDR3 protein. The data contain 130,000 or so distinct CDR3 sequences, 9.5% to 12% of them singletons. Specimen: blood, either unsorted or a sorted T cell fraction (not recorded which). The receptors stem from a female donor with ankylosing spondylitis or in good health (not recorded which).

On this clonotype itself: The missing conserved phenylalanine or tryptophan at the end of this CDR3 makes a read error likely. This rearrangement joins TRBV5-1 to TRBJ2-7; a weak D match, TRBD1 (5 bases). V lost 4 bases, J lost 3 bases, and 17 bases lay in between. The CDR3 extends over 15 amino acids. CDR1 and CDR2 (germline): SGHRS, YFSETQ. The CDR3 is CASSPWTRVDYEQYI. The CDR3 region has the DNA TGCGCCAGCAGCCCGTGGACAAGGGTGGACTACGAGCAGTACATC.

This clonotype was seen ten or more times. This rearrangement joins TRBV20-1 to TRBJ2-2; 10 bases fit TRBD2. J gave up 2 bases and V 2 bases, and 8 bases lay outside the gene matches. Germline V CDR1 and CDR2: DFQATT, SNEGSKA (reference sequence). This CDR3 is built from 17 residues. The CDR3 spells CSARYNSGGTNTGELFF. CDR3 bases: TGCAGTGCTAGATATAATAGCGGGGGGACCAACACCGGGGAGCTGTTTTTT.

As to this clonotype: Possible read error: a much larger clone is one base away. The CDR3 protein is CASSPGLDYEQYF. The CDR3 DNA follows: TGTGCCAGCAGCCCCGGACTAGACTACGAGCAGTACTTC. The gene calls are TRBV5-5 and TRBJ2-7; 7 bases match TRBD2. Germline CDR1 SGHKS, CDR2 YYEKEE (reference sequence). This CDR3 has 13 amino acids. V lost 4 bases, J lost 3 bases, and 4 bases stayed unmatched.

To note about this clonotype: An end of the junction differs from the germline gene, which may be a read error. V is TRBV20-1 and J is TRBJ2-7; no clear D gene. The V gene's germline CDR1 is DFQATT and CDR2 SNEGSKA (reference sequence). The CDR3 sequence is 16 residues long. CDR3 DNA sequence: TGCAGTGCTAGAGATCGGGCCACAATGAACTCCTACGAGCAGTACTTT. Translating it yields CSARDRATMNSYEQYF.

There are many counts of this clonotype. The chain is built from TRBV6-1 and TRBJ2-4; the D is unclear. This CDR3 region has 13 residues. Trimming removed 7 bases from V and 6 bases from J, with 13 bases in between. Germline V gives CDR1 MNHNS, CDR2 SASEGT. CDR3 protein: CASTPGSLNIQYF. The CDR3 DNA reads TGTGCCAGCACCCCTGGCAGCTTAAACATTCAGTACTTC.

This clonotype was detected ten times or more. The CDR3 protein is CSARGGSDTQYF. DNA for the CDR3: TGCAGTGCTAGAGGGGGGTCAGATACGCAGTATTTT. V and J are TRBV20-1 and TRBJ2-3; D may match TRBD1 or TRBD2 (5 bases each). The CDR3 spans 12 residues. The V and J ends lost 1 base and 4 bases respectively, with 6 bases between them. CDR1 is DFQATT, CDR2 SNEGSKA, per germline (reference sequence).

This clonotype appeared many times. DNA for the CDR3: TGTGCCAGCAGTTCCCAGGATCTGAGGGAGCAGTATTTT. As protein: CASSSQDLREQYF. The V gene is TRBV25-1, the J gene TRBJ2-3, with D maybe TRBD2 (5 bases). CDR1 and CDR2 (germline): MGHDK, SYGVNS. Trimming removed 5 bases from V and 11 bases from J, with 17 bases in between. The CDR3 is 13 residues long.

A word on this clonotype: A single base separates this from a much larger clone, so it may be a read error. The chain carries TRBV5-1 and TRBJ2-5; possibly TRBD2 for D (6 bases). Germline loops: CDR1 SGHRS, CDR2 YFSETQ. The length of the CDR3 is 13 residues. Trimming pared 9 bases from V and 3 bases from J, leaving 15 bases between. The CDR3 DNA follows: TGCGCCAACAACCGCGGGGTAGAAGAGACCCAGTACTTC. This sequence encodes CANNRGVEETQYF.

This clonotype was counted at least ten times. This sequence joins TRBV6-1 and TRBJ1-1; a weak D match, TRBD1 (6 bases). The CDR3 contains 13 residues. The ends were cut back, 6 bases at V and 11 bases at J, with 19 bases in the middle. Per the germline V gene, CDR1 is MNHNS and CDR2 is SASEGT. CDR3 nucleotides: TGTGCCAGCAGGCGGGATAAACAGGGAACGGCTTTCTTT. As protein: CASRRDKQGTAFF.

This clonotype has at least ten counts. V gene TRBV4-1 combines with J gene TRBJ1-4; D unresolved. V shed 1 base and J shed 4 bases, with 7 bases lying between them. The CDR3 runs 14 residues. The germline V gene has CDR1 MGHRA and CDR2 YSYEKL. The CDR3 DNA sequence: TGCGCCAGCAGCCAAGTTTTGGTTAATGAAAAACTGTTTTTT. It encodes CASSQVLVNEKLFF.

At least ten counts were recorded for this clonotype. This rearrangement joins TRBV24-1 to TRBJ2-1; D remains ambiguous. V dropped 10 bases and J dropped 2 bases, with 14 bases sitting between them. CDR1 KGHDR and CDR2 SFDVKD come from the germline V gene. This CDR3 spans 14 amino acids. The CDR3 DNA reads as TGTGCCACATCCGACCGGTTACCCTACAATGAGCAGTTCTTC. This codes for CATSDRLPYNEQFF.

In its sample, this clonotype was seen many times. The CDR3 DNA sequence: TGTGCCAGCAGTGATTACTGGGACGGAAGCAATGAGCAGTTCTTC. Translating gives CASSDYWDGSNEQFF. V gene TRBV2 combines with J gene TRBJ2-1, with D perhaps TRBD1 or TRBD2 (5 bases each). With 3 bases removed from V and 6 bases from J, the gap between germline ends came to 15 bases. CDR3 length: 15 amino acids. Germline V gives CDR1 SNHLY, CDR2 FYNNEI.

Ten or more counts support this clonotype. The rearrangement uses TRBV5-1 and TRBJ2-3, with 8 bases that match TRBD2. V lost 2 bases to trimming and J lost 6 bases; unmatched junction nucleotides: 5. Germline CDR1 is SGHRS and CDR2 is YFSETQ. The length of the CDR3 is 14 residues. The CDR3 sequence is CASSFSGTGDTQYF. Written as DNA, the CDR3 is TGCGCCAGCAGCTTTAGCGGGACCGGTGATACGCAGTATTTT.